The next 5 T cell receptor beta chains were all read from a single sample in a study of blood T cell repertoires in COVID-19 (dated by TCRdb to 2020 to 2021). Receptors were amplified or captured by the immunoSEQ multiplex PCR assay. This is the immuneACCESS table as TCRdb keeps it, with only in-frame sequences that have V and J called. A part of the clones is gone; compared with another copy, unresolved V genes explain less than half, and the rest is unexplained. The sample table lists 200,000 to 250,000 clones, about nine tenths of them with a count of one. Together, the top ten hold 2.7% of the sample. What was sequenced was peripheral blood. All receptors come from a woman aged 55-70 years with acute or convalescent COVID-19.

This clone was observed a handful of times. The rearrangement uses TRBV5-8 and TRBJ2-3; maybe TRBD1 (5 bases). The ends were cut back, 2 bases at V and 2 bases at J, with 12 bases in the middle. CDR3 size: 15 residues. The germline gives CDR1 SGHTS, CDR2 YDEGEE. Here the CDR3 reads CASSLKGVVTDTQYF. CDR3 DNA sequence: TGTGCCAGCAGCTTAAAAGGGGTCGTCACAGATACGCAGTATTTT.

J is TRBJ1-2 and V is TRBV30; TRBD1 aligns across 8 bases. Trimming cost V 3 bases and J 6 bases; bases outside gene matches: 0. There are 11 residues in the CDR3. CDR1 and CDR2 (germline): GTSNPN, SVGIG (reference sequence). The CDR3 nucleotides are TGTGCCTGGAGACAGGGGGATGGCTACACCTTC. Its translation is CAWRQGDGYTF.

J is TRBJ1-3 and V is TRBV7-3, with TRBD1 as a possible D gene (5 bases). Germline values: CDR1 SGHTA, CDR2 FQGTGA. The CDR3 consists of 16 residues. Deletions cut 5 bases from V and 3 bases from J, with 17 bases between. The CDR3 sequence is CASSAPGPGGGNTIYF. The CDR3 nucleotides are TGTGCCAGCAGCGCCCCGGGCCCCGGGGGTGGAAACACCATATATTTT. Using reference TRBV7-3 and TRBJ1-3 for the parts outside the CDR3, the full variable domain is GAGVSQTPSNKVTEKGKYVELRCDPISGHTALYWYRQSLGQGPEFLIYFQGTGAADDSGLPNDRFFAVRPEGSVSTLKIQRTERGDSAVYLCASSAPGPGGGNTIYFGEGSWLTVV.

In its sample, this clone was seen a few times. V is TRBV19 and J is TRBJ1-2; no definite D call. CDR1 is LNHDA and CDR2 is SQIVND in the germline V gene (reference sequence). The V end lost 3 bases, the J end lost 8 bases, and 13 bases lay between the germline ends. CDR3 size: 13 residues. The DNA for the CDR3 is TGTGCCAGTAGTATCCCCACAGCGGGGGGCTACACCTTC. This sequence encodes CASSIPTAGGYTF.

This clone was found once. The J gene is TRBJ2-7, the V gene TRBV12-3 or TRBV12-4; D may be TRBD2 (5 bases). The CDR3 is 13 residues long. The ends were cut back, 6 bases at V and 2 bases at J, with 11 bases in the middle. CDR3 DNA: TGTGCCAGCAGAGGAAGGAGGACCTACGAGCAGTACTTC. This codes for CASRGRRTYEQYF.